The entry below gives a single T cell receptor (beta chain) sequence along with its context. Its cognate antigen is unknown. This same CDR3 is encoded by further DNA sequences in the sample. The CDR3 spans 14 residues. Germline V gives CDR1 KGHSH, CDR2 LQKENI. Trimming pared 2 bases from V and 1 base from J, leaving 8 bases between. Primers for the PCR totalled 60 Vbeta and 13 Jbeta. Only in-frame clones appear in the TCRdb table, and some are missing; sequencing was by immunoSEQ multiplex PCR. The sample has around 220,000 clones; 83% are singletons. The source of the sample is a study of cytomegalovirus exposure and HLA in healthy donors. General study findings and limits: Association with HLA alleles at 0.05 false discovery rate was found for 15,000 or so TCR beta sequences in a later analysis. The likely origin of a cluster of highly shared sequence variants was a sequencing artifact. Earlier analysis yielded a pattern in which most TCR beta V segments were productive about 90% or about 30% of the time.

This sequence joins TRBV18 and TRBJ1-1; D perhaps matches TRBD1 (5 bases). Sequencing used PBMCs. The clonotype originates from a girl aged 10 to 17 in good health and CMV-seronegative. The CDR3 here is CASSPAGGNTEAFF. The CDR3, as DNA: TGTGCCAGCTCACCAGCGGGGGGGAACACTGAAGCTTTCTTT.